The 6 T cell receptor beta chains below come from one sample, sequenced in a study of T cell responses to AZD1222 COVID-19 vaccine (dated by TCRdb to 2020 to 2022). Preparation of the library involved the immunoSEQ multiplex PCR assay. As stored in TCRdb, this immuneACCESS dataset retains in-frame rearrangements with V and J assigned. A fraction of the clones does not appear; measured against another copy, unresolved V genes explain less than half of the discrepancy, and the remainder lacks a known reason. This sample is represented by tens of thousands of clones; 78% of them were singletons. Roughly 5% of the sample is taken by the ten largest. According to the study, the label for this sample's time point signals: baseline before first vaccination. Here the sequenced sample was peripheral blood, taken on day 0 of AZD1222 vaccination. The origin of the receptors is an adult in good health.

The chain has TRBV19 and TRBJ1-3; 8 nucleotides align to TRBD1. The CDR3 runs 16 residues. CDR1 and CDR2 (germline): LNHDA, SQIVND (reference sequence). V shed 6 bases and J 1 base; nucleotides not matched to a gene: 8. The CDR3 region is CASRKTGVFSGNTIYF. The CDR3 nucleotides are TGTGCCAGTAGAAAGACAGGGGTGTTTTCTGGAAACACCATATATTTT.

The chain joins TRBV6-5 to TRBJ2-1, with TRBD2 matching 8 bases. J gave up 1 base and V 7 bases, and 6 bases lay outside the gene matches. CDR3 length equals 15 residues. Germline CDR1 and CDR2: MNHEY and SVGAGI. This chain's CDR3 is CASTPGRGSYNEQFF. The DNA of the CDR3 is TGTGCCAGCACCCCCGGGAGGGGGTCCTACAATGAGCAGTTCTTC.

A single count supports this clone. This sequence joins TRBV12-3 or TRBV12-4 and TRBJ1-5; no firm D call. CDR3 size: 13 residues. Trimming cost V 3 bases and J 9 bases, with 12 bases left between them. CDR3 DNA: TGTGCCAGCAGTTTGATGAATGACCCGCCCCAGCATTTT. It yields the protein CASSLMNDPPQHF.

V usage is TRBV18 and J usage is TRBJ2-1; a possible D gene is TRBD1 (6 bases). Trimming cost V 4 bases and J 3 bases, with 16 bases left between them. The CDR3 contains 16 residues. Germline-derived CDR1 and CDR2 are KGHSH and LQKENI. The CDR3 loop reads CASSRIRGGDYNEQFF. Written as DNA, the CDR3 is TGTGCCAGCTCACGCATAAGAGGGGGAGACTACAATGAGCAGTTCTTC.

This chain uses TRBV3-1 (or the pseudogene TRBV3-2) with TRBJ2-1; the D call may be TRBD1 or TRBD2 (6 bases each). The CDR3 sequence is 16 residues long. Between the trimmed V and J ends, which lost 1 base and 8 bases, there was a span of 18 bases. Germline lookup yields CDR1 LGHDT and CDR2 YNNKEL (reference sequence). CDR3 loop: CASSQGAGDFDYEQFF. DNA for the CDR3: TGTGCCAGCAGCCAAGGTGCAGGGGACTTTGACTATGAGCAGTTCTTC.

V is TRBV6-2 or TRBV6-3 and J is TRBJ1-5; D perhaps matches TRBD1 (5 bases). CDR1 MNHEY and CDR2 SVGEGT come from the germline V gene. V dropped 6 bases and J dropped 6 bases, with 21 bases sitting between them. The CDR3 extends over 16 amino acids. CDR3 protein: CASSSDKGTRGQPQHF. Here the CDR3 DNA reads TGTGCCAGCAGCTCGGACAAGGGGACGCGGGGTCAGCCCCAGCATTTT.